These T cell receptor beta chains were read from a single sample in a study of T cell repertoires in cytomegalovirus infection. No antigen has been assigned to these receptors. TCRdb re-analysed the reads in MiXCR, keeping a single row per CDR3 protein. This sample has 750,000 to 900,000 distinct CDR3 sequences; 25% to 35% occur once, and the top ten carry about an eighth. The sequencing used cultured CD8+ T cells from PBMCs, collected from culture after CMV antigen stimulation. The receptors derive from a human donor in good health (CMV status not recorded). Some clones in this sample may be carry-over from other donors' samples. CDR3s include the opening cysteine and the closing phenylalanine or tryptophan. Fields, in order: D gene, V gene, J gene, clone size, CDR3 protein, CDR3 DNA. The D gene is left open where the match is weak. Clone size is stated in some rows and not others, as once, few, many or a class when expanded.

D: .; V: TRBV27; J: TRBJ1-1; size: many; CDR3: CASSLVGGDTEAFF; DNA: TGTGCCAGCAGTTTAGTAGGGGGGGACACTGAAGCTTTCTTT
D: TRBD2; V: TRBV7-2; J: TRBJ2-3; size: .; CDR3: CASSLEDGGGNTQYF; DNA: TGTGCCAGCAGCTTAGAGGATGGGGGGGGGAATACGCAGTATTTT
D: .; V: TRBV27; J: TRBJ2-6; size: .; CDR3: CASTLGYILSGANVLTF; DNA: TGTGCCAGCACCCTGGGGTATATACTCTCTGGGGCCAACGTCCTGACTTTC
D: .; V: TRBV2; J: TRBJ2-3; size: .; CDR3: CASHDSFLTDTQYF; DNA: TGTGCCAGCCACGACAGCTTCCTCACAGATACGCAGTATTTT
D: .; V: TRBV7-9; J: TRBJ2-1; size: .; CDR3: CASSFPESRQEQFF; DNA: TGTGCCAGCAGCTTCCCCGAGAGCCGCCAGGAGCAGTTCTTC
D: .; V: TRBV7-2; J: TRBJ1-2; size: many; CDR3: CASSPRGRGHGYTF; DNA: TGTGCCAGCAGCCCTCGGGGCAGGGGCCATGGCTACACCTTC
D: TRBD2; V: TRBV7-2; J: TRBJ2-3; size: few; CDR3: CASSPPPSGPLADTQYF; DNA: TGTGCCAGCAGCCCACCCCCTAGCGGGCCCTTGGCAGATACGCAGTATTTT
D: .; V: TRBV27; J: TRBJ1-6; size: few; CDR3: CASRAGMSDSPLHF; DNA: TGTGCCAGCAGGGCCGGGATGTCGGATTCACCCCTCCACTTT
D: .; V: TRBV5-6; J: TRBJ2-7; size: .; CDR3: CASSPGDAGYEQYF; DNA: TGTGCCAGCAGCCCAGGGGACGCGGGCTACGAGCAGTACTTC
D: .; V: TRBV7-9; J: TRBJ1-1; size: few; CDR3: CASRPGWAEAFF; DNA: TGTGCCAGCAGACCAGGGTGGGCTGAAGCTTTCTTT
D: .; V: TRBV7-6; J: TRBJ1-3; size: .; CDR3: CASSSVSGSGNTIYF; DNA: TGTGCCAGCAGCTCCGTATCTGGTTCTGGAAACACCATATATTTT
D: .; V: TRBV6-5; J: TRBJ2-1; size: few; CDR3: CASSPGTYGPNEQFF; DNA: TGTGCCAGCAGTCCCGGGACATATGGGCCCAATGAGCAGTTCTTC
D: .; V: TRBV27; J: TRBJ2-3; size: few; CDR3: CASSLAGRRSNTQYF; DNA: TGTGCCAGCAGTTTAGCGGGTCGACGTTCAAATACGCAGTATTTT
D: .; V: TRBV19; J: TRBJ2-3; size: once; CDR3: CASQVGGITDTQYF; DNA: TGTGCCAGCCAGGTTGGGGGCATTACAGATACGCAGTATTTT
D: .; V: TRBV7-8; J: TRBJ2-5; size: few; CDR3: CASKPAEETQYF; DNA: TGTGCCAGCAAGCCAGCGGAAGAGACCCAGTACTTC
D: .; V: TRBV7-9; J: TRBJ1-2; size: .; CDR3: CASSLNPHGNYGYTF; DNA: TGTGCCAGCAGCTTAAACCCCCACGGTAACTATGGCTACACCTTC
D: .; V: TRBV7-9; J: TRBJ1-2; size: .; CDR3: CASSGGATDPRYGYTF; DNA: TGTGCCAGCAGCGGGGGTGCGACAGACCCTCGTTATGGCTACACCTTC
D: .; V: TRBV5-1; J: TRBJ2-3; size: once; CDR3: CASSLGSQGDTQYF; DNA: TGCGCCAGCAGCTTGGGGTCTCAGGGGGATACGCAGTATTTT
D: .; V: TRBV6-5; J: TRBJ2-5; size: .; CDR3: CASSSYDPYQETQYF; DNA: TGTGCCAGCAGCTCCTACGACCCGTACCAAGAGACCCAGTACTTC
D: .; V: TRBV7-6; J: TRBJ2-1; size: many; CDR3: CASRPTPASSYNEQFF; DNA: TGTGCCAGCAGACCGACTCCCGCTAGCTCCTACAATGAGCAGTTCTTC
D: .; V: TRBV5-6; J: TRBJ1-1; size: few; CDR3: CASSLAAREAFF; DNA: TGTGCCAGCAGCTTGGCGGCACGAGAAGCTTTCTTT
D: .; V: TRBV15; J: TRBJ1-1; size: once; CDR3: CATSKQAGNTEAFF; DNA: TGTGCCACCAGCAAACAGGCTGGGAACACTGAAGCTTTCTTT
D: TRBD2; V: TRBV19; J: TRBJ2-1; size: few; CDR3: CASTPGGAASYNEQFF; DNA: TGTGCCAGTACCCCGGGGGGGGCGGCCTCCTACAATGAGCAGTTCTTC
D: .; V: TRBV6-5; J: TRBJ2-2; size: many; CDR3: CASSWTGPNTGELFF; DNA: TGTGCCAGCAGCTGGACGGGACCGAACACCGGGGAGCTGTTTTTT
D: .; V: TRBV7-6; J: TRBJ2-3; size: many; CDR3: CASSFLGGTQYF; DNA: TGTGCCAGCAGCTTTTTAGGAGGAACGCAGTATTTT
D: TRBD1; V: TRBV12-3/TRBV12-4; J: TRBJ2-4; size: few; CDR3: CASKGSPGQSDIQYF; DNA: TGTGCCAGCAAAGGGTCTCCGGGACAGTCGGACATTCAGTACTTC
D: TRBD1; V: TRBV4-2; J: TRBJ2-2; size: .; CDR3: CASSQRRTGDTGELFF; DNA: TGTGCCAGCAGCCAACGACGGACAGGGGACACCGGGGAGCTGTTTTTT
D: TRBD1; V: TRBV27; J: TRBJ1-1; size: .; CDR3: CASTSGTGTEAFF; DNA: TGTGCCAGCACATCCGGGACAGGGACTGAAGCTTTCTTT
D: .; V: TRBV12-3/TRBV12-4; J: TRBJ1-1; size: .; CDR3: CASSPKQGLNTEAFF; DNA: TGTGCCAGCAGCCCCAAACAGGGATTAAACACTGAAGCTTTCTTT
D: TRBD2; V: TRBV7-6; J: TRBJ2-1; size: many; CDR3: CASKSGGATYNEQFF; DNA: TGTGCCAGCAAAAGCGGGGGGGCGACCTACAATGAGCAGTTCTTC
D: TRBD1; V: TRBV10-2; J: TRBJ1-6; size: .; CDR3: CASSTDRGGNSPLHF; DNA: TGCGCCAGCAGTACGGACAGGGGGGGTAATTCACCCCTCCACTTT
D: .; V: TRBV2; J: TRBJ1-6; size: few; CDR3: CASSEALHLSYNSPLHF; DNA: TGTGCCAGCAGTGAAGCCTTACACCTCTCCTATAATTCACCCCTCCACTTT
D: .; V: TRBV24-1; J: TRBJ2-4; size: .; CDR3: CATDSALAKNIQYF; DNA: TGTGCCACTGACAGCGCTCTAGCCAAAAACATTCAGTACTTC
D: TRBD2; V: TRBV5-6; J: TRBJ2-5; size: .; CDR3: CASSLGDSGEEETQYF; DNA: TGTGCCAGCAGCCTAGGAGATAGCGGGGAAGAAGAGACCCAGTACTTC
D: .; V: TRBV7-8; J: TRBJ1-4; size: many; CDR3: CASSLETGSKGKLFF; DNA: TGTGCCAGCAGCTTGGAAACAGGGAGTAAGGGGAAACTGTTTTTT
D: .; V: TRBV7-6; J: TRBJ2-3; size: few; CDR3: CASSRWVADTQYF; DNA: TGTGCCAGCAGCCGGTGGGTCGCAGATACGCAGTATTTT
D: .; V: TRBV27; J: TRBJ2-1; size: .; CDR3: CASSLRRGGYYNEQFF; DNA: TGTGCCAGCAGTTTGAGAAGGGGGGGATACTACAATGAGCAGTTCTTC
D: TRBD1; V: TRBV12-3/TRBV12-4; J: TRBJ1-3; size: many; CDR3: CASSAPGQGGNTIYF; DNA: TGTGCCAGCAGCGCCCCGGGACAGGGAGGAAACACCATATATTTT
D: .; V: TRBV7-9; J: TRBJ1-5; size: many; CDR3: CASSLGRAGNQPQHF; DNA: TGTGCCAGCAGCTTAGGCAGGGCAGGCAATCAGCCCCAGCATTTT
D: .; V: TRBV6-1; J: TRBJ1-5; size: .; CDR3: CASRGRTALYQPQHF; DNA: TGTGCCAGCAGGGGGAGGACAGCCCTATATCAGCCCCAGCATTTT
D: .; V: TRBV28; J: TRBJ2-6; size: .; CDR3: CASTTGLSGANVLTF; DNA: TGTGCCAGCACCACCGGGTTATCTGGGGCCAACGTCCTGACTTTC
D: .; V: TRBV27; J: TRBJ1-6; size: few; CDR3: CASSPPASYNSPLHF; DNA: TGTGCCAGCAGCCCCCCCGCCTCCTATAATTCACCCCTCCACTTT
D: TRBD1; V: TRBV7-6; J: TRBJ1-1; size: .; CDR3: CASSSVDRGLAEAFF; DNA: TGTGCCAGCAGCTCGGTGGACAGGGGTCTTGCTGAAGCTTTCTTT
D: TRBD1; V: TRBV6-1; J: TRBJ1-5; size: many; CDR3: CASSERDRYYVSNQPQHF; DNA: TGTGCCAGCAGTGAAAGGGACAGATACTATGTCAGCAATCAGCCCCAGCATTTT
D: .; V: TRBV19; J: TRBJ1-2; size: .; CDR3: CASTLTASYGYTF; DNA: TGTGCCAGTACTCTCACAGCCTCCTATGGCTACACCTTC
D: TRBD2; V: TRBV7-2; J: TRBJ2-3; size: many; CDR3: CASSLERGTDTQYF; DNA: TGTGCCAGCAGCCTCGAGCGGGGGACAGATACGCAGTATTTT
D: .; V: TRBV24-1; J: TRBJ2-3; size: few; CDR3: CATSDPYRDPTDTQYF; DNA: TGTGCCACCAGTGATCCATACAGGGATCCCACAGATACGCAGTATTTT
D: .; V: TRBV2; J: TRBJ2-6; size: .; CDR3: CASSWTTPSGANVLTF; DNA: TGTGCCAGCAGTTGGACAACTCCATCTGGGGCCAACGTCCTGACTTTC
D: TRBD2; V: TRBV7-2; J: TRBJ2-1; size: .; CDR3: CASSEPGLADNEQFF; DNA: TGTGCCAGCAGCGAGCCGGGACTAGCGGACAATGAGCAGTTCTTC
D: .; V: TRBV4-1; J: TRBJ2-5; size: once; CDR3: CASSQDWGPQETQYF; DNA: TGCGCCAGCAGCCAAGATTGGGGACCCCAAGAGACCCAGTACTTC
D: .; V: TRBV4-1; J: TRBJ1-1; size: .; CDR3: CASSRGPGATEAFF; DNA: TGCGCCAGCAGCCGAGGCCCAGGGGCCACTGAAGCTTTCTTT
D: .; V: TRBV7-9; J: TRBJ1-1; size: few; CDR3: CASSLAPGNTEAFF; DNA: TGTGCCAGCAGCTTAGCTCCGGGGAACACTGAAGCTTTCTTT
D: TRBD1; V: TRBV27; J: TRBJ2-5; size: .; CDR3: CASSLSRTGVETQYF; DNA: TGTGCCAGCAGTTTATCTCGGACAGGGGTCGAGACCCAGTACTTC
D: .; V: TRBV27; J: TRBJ2-4; size: .; CDR3: CASSPFYGAKNIQYF; DNA: TGTGCCAGCAGTCCCTTTTACGGGGCCAAAAACATTCAGTACTTC